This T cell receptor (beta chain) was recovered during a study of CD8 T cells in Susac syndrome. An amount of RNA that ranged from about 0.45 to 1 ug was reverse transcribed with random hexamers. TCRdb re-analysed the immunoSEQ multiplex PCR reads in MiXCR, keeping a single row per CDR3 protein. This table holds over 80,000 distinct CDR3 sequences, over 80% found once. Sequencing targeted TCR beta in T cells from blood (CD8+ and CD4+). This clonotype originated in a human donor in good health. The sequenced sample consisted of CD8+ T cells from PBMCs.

The chain's CDR3 is CASSQDGTGGLYGYTF. The DNA for the CDR3 is TGCGCCAGCAGCCAAGATGGCACAGGGGGACTCTATGGCTACACCTTC. The V and J genes are TRBV4-1 and TRBJ1-2; 8 nucleotides align to TRBD1. Trimming removed 0 bases from V and 4 bases from J; junction bases left unmatched: 7. The CDR3 totals 16 residues. Germline V lookup: CDR1 MGHRA, CDR2 YSYEKL.